The 12 T cell receptor beta chains reported below all come from one sample, sequenced in a study of T cell changes during pregnancy in multiple sclerosis. The data were produced by immunoSEQ multiplex PCR, yet TCRdb's version contains in-frame clones alone and is incomplete. The sample has about 100,000 clones; approximately 92% are singletons. The sample in question was peripheral blood, obtained after pregnancy. The receptors stem from a female donor with multiple sclerosis, enrolled in a pregnancy study.

The chain uses TRBV6-6 and TRBJ1-6, with D perhaps TRBD1 (6 bases). The CDR3 totals 15 residues. CDR1 is MNHNY, CDR2 SVGAGI, per germline (reference sequence). The V end lost 4 bases, the J end lost 12 bases, and 19 bases lay between the germline ends. CDR3 residues: CASSSTQGLGGPLHF. The CDR3 bases are TGTGCCAGCAGTTCCACTCAGGGGCTTGGTGGACCCCTCCACTTT.

The chain links TRBV29-1 to TRBJ2-5; TRBD2 might be the D (6 bases). CDR3 length equals 13 residues. The germline V gene encodes CDR1 SQVTM and CDR2 ANQGSEA. Trimming cost V 7 bases and J 2 bases, with 14 bases left between them. In nucleotides, the CDR3 is TGCAGCGCGTCCCCGGGACTTCAAGAGACCCAGTACTTC. Protein product: CSASPGLQETQYF.

The J gene is TRBJ1-1, the V gene TRBV27, with TRBD1 identical over 8 bases. The V gene end was trimmed by 4 bases and the J gene end by 6 bases; junction bases not matched to a gene: 7. The length of the CDR3 is 14 residues. Germline V gene lookup returns CDR1 MNHEY and CDR2 SMNVEV (reference sequence). CDR3 sequence reads: CASSSRDRFAEAFF. For the CDR3, the DNA is TGTGCCAGCAGTTCCCGGGACAGGTTCGCTGAAGCTTTCTTT.

CDR3 DNA sequence: TGTGCCAGCAGCCACCTGGGACAGGGTGGCGCAGATACGCAGTATTTT. Amino acids: CASSHLGQGGADTQYF. The genes are TRBV14 and TRBJ2-3, with TRBD1 matching over 9 bases. This CDR3 is built from 16 residues. The junction had 8 bases not matched to a gene; V was cut back by 3 bases and J by 4 bases. In germline, CDR1 is SGHDN, CDR2 FVKESK.

The CDR3, as DNA: TGTGCCAGCCAAAAAGAGGGGGCGTCCGGGGAGCTGTTTTTT. Translation gives CASQKEGASGELFF. This sequence joins TRBV6-5 and TRBJ2-2, with 7 bases lining up with TRBD1. Per the germline V gene, CDR1 is MNHEY and CDR2 is SVGAGI. Trimming took 8 bases from V and 6 from J; bases not matched to a gene: 9. This CDR3 is 14 amino acids long.

The chain couples TRBV2 to TRBJ1-2; 7 bases fit TRBD1. The CDR3 is 17 amino acids. The germline CDR1 and CDR2 sequences are SNHLY and FYNNEI. V gave up 7 bases and J gave up 5 bases; unmatched junction bases: 19. CDR3 sequence: CASNNDPNRGGGYGYTF. CDR3 sequence (DNA): TGTGCCAGCAATAACGACCCGAACAGGGGCGGAGGGTATGGCTACACCTTC. Filled out from reference TRBV2 and TRBJ1-2, the complete variable domain reads EPEVTQTPSHQVTQMGQEVILRCVPISNHLYFYWYRQILGQKVEFLVSFYNNEISEKSEIFDDQFSVERPDGSNFTLKIRSTKLEDSAMYFCASNNDPNRGGGYGYTFGSGTRLTVV.

This chain connects TRBV19 to TRBJ1-1; tentative D call: TRBD1 (6 bases). The germline V and J ends were trimmed by 5 bases and 1 base, with 20 bases remaining between them. The CDR3 length is 17 residues. CDR1 LNHDA and CDR2 SQIVND come from the germline V gene (reference sequence). DNA for the CDR3: TGTGCCAGTAGTCGGGAACTCATACAGGGTTGGAACACTGAAGCTTTCTTT. Its protein product is CASSRELIQGWNTEAFF. Full variable domain (remainder filled in from reference TRBV19 and TRBJ1-1): DGGITQSPKYLFRKEGQNVTLSCEQNLNHDAMYWYRQDPGQGLRLIYYSQIVNDFQKGDIAEGYSVSREKKESFPLTVTSAQKNPTAFYLCASSRELIQGWNTEAFFGQGTRLTVV.

The chain recombines TRBV27 with TRBJ2-1, with 11 bases identical to TRBD2. From germline, CDR1 is MNHEY and CDR2 SMNVEV (reference sequence). The CDR3 has 16 amino acids. Trimming cost V 3 bases and J 8 bases; bases outside gene matches: 9. The CDR3 DNA reads as TGTGCCAGCAGTTTCATTAGCGGGAGGGCCTTTGATGAGCAGTTCTTC. Its translation is CASSFISGRAFDEQFF.

The chain has TRBV5-1 and TRBJ2-2, with D unresolved. Germline V gives CDR1 SGHRS, CDR2 YFSETQ. The CDR3 covers 15 residues. Trimming pared 5 bases from V and 3 bases from J, leaving 14 bases between. CDR3 in amino acids: CASRYGVSDTGELFF. Written as DNA, the CDR3 is TGCGCCAGCAGATACGGAGTAAGCGACACCGGGGAGCTGTTTTTT.

The chain is built from TRBV27 and TRBJ1-5; D is perhaps TRBD1 (5 bases). The CDR3 is 16 residues long. Looked up from germline, CDR1 is MNHEY and CDR2 is SMNVEV (reference sequence). Between the trimmed V and J ends, which lost 1 base and 2 bases, there was a span of 12 bases. The chain's CDR3 is CASSLLGQGGNQPQHF. The CDR3 DNA reads TGTGCCAGCAGTTTATTGGGGCAGGGCGGCAATCAGCCCCAGCATTTT.

The chain carries TRBV28 and TRBJ1-5, with D tentatively TRBD1 (5 bases). CDR3 length equals 16 residues. The germline V gene has CDR1 MDHEN and CDR2 SYDVKM. V lost 3 bases and J 0 bases, leaving 12 bases between the germline ends. The CDR3 coding sequence is TGTGCCAGCAGTTTGGGGGGGGTTAATAGCAATCAGCCCCAGCATTTT. This gives the protein CASSLGGVNSNQPQHF.

The rearrangement joins TRBV7-3 to TRBJ2-5; D call uncertain. The V end was cut by 2 bases, the J end by 5 bases, with 9 bases between. The CDR3 has 13 residues. In germline, CDR1 is SGHTA, CDR2 FQGTGA. CDR3 in DNA: TGTGCCAGCAGCTTAGGAGTCGGGGAGACCCAGTACTTC. Translated: CASSLGVGETQYF.